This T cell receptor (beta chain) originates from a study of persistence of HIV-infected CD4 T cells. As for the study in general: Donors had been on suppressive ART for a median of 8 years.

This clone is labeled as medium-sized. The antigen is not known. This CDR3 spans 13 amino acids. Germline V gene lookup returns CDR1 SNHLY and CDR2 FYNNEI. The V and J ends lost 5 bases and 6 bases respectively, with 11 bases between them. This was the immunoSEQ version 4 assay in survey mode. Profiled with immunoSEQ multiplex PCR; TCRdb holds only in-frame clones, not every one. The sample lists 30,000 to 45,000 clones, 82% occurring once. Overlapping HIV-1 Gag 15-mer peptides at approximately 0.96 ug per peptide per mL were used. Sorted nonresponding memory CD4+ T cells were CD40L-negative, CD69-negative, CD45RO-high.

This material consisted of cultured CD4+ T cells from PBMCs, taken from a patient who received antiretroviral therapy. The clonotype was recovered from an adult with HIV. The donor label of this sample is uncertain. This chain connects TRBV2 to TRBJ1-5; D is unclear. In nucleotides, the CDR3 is TGTGCCAGCAGTAAAGGGCTGAGTCAGCCCCAGCATTTT. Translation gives CASSKGLSQPQHF. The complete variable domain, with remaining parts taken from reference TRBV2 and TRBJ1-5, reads EPEVTQTPSHQVTQMGQEVILRCVPISNHLYFYWYRQILGQKVEFLVSFYNNEISEKSEIFDDQFSVERPDGSNFTLKIRSTKLEDSAMYFCASSKGLSQPQHFGDGTRLSIL.